A single sample is the source of the 25 T cell receptor beta chains below, sequenced in a study of control samples from healthy donors and cancer patients. Method: immunoSEQ multiplex PCR; TCRdb's copy keeps in-frame clones and lacks some. The table lists roughly 100,000 clones, about four fifths of them singletons. What was sequenced was blood. The receptors shown here come from a woman aged 45-59 years in good health.

The chain has TRBV19 and TRBJ1-1, with TRBD1 matching over 7 bases. With 2 bases clipped from V and 1 base from J, the junction kept 4 bases outside the gene matches. Looked up from germline, CDR1 is LNHDA and CDR2 is SQIVND (reference sequence). This CDR3 is built from 15 residues. The CDR3 loop reads CASSIRGQKNTEAFF. The CDR3 region has the DNA TGTGCCAGTAGTATACGGGGACAGAAGAACACTGAAGCTTTCTTT.

The chain is built from TRBV29-1 and TRBJ1-1, with D hard to call. V lost 0 bases, J lost 3 bases, and 23 bases lay in between. The germline V gene has CDR1 SQVTM and CDR2 ANQGSEA. The CDR3 loop spans 18 amino acids. The CDR3, as DNA: TGCAGCGTTGAAGATTTCTCAGTCAGCGGGCAGGTGGACACTGAAGCTTTCTTT. This encodes CSVEDFSVSGQVDTEAFF.

The chain recombines TRBV27 with TRBJ1-4, with D possibly TRBD1 on 5 matching bases. With 6 bases removed from V and 5 bases from J, the gap between germline ends came to 19 bases. The CDR3 totals 16 residues. Germline V CDR1 and CDR2: MNHEY, SMNVEV (reference sequence). CDR3 in amino acids: CASRVGVTVSNEKLFF. CDR3 sequence (DNA): TGTGCCAGCAGAGTGGGGGTAACAGTTTCAAATGAAAAACTGTTTTTT.

This clone has only one observation. The V and J genes are TRBV13 and TRBJ1-1; 8 bases align to TRBD1. V was clipped by 5 bases and J by 4 bases; unmatched bases: 9. This CDR3 spans 15 amino acids. Germline V gives CDR1 PRHDT, CDR2 FYEKMQ (reference sequence). CDR3 amino acids: CASSPRQGLGTEAFF. As DNA, the CDR3 is TGTGCCAGCAGCCCGCGACAGGGGTTGGGCACTGAAGCTTTCTTT.

This chain links TRBV2 with TRBJ2-5, with 10 bases aligning to TRBD2. The V segment lost 4 bases and the J segment 3 bases; nucleotides outside the gene matches: 11. Germline V lookup: CDR1 SNHLY, CDR2 FYNNEI. There are 17 residues in the CDR3. CDR3 amino acids: CASSVPAGGSGEETQYF. Here the CDR3 DNA reads TGTGCCAGCAGTGTGCCAGCGGGGGGGTCCGGGGAAGAGACCCAGTACTTC.

V and J are TRBV11-3 and TRBJ1-1, with unresolved D. The V end lost 0 bases, the J end lost 1 base, and 9 bases lay between the germline ends. The CDR3 covers 15 residues. Germline V gives CDR1 SGHNT, CDR2 YENEEA. The DNA for the CDR3 is TGTGCCAGCAGCTTAGATCGGACGAGGAACACTGAAGCTTTCTTT. Protein sequence: CASSLDRTRNTEAFF.

The CDR3 reads CASSPRDVYSNQPQHF. In nucleotides, the CDR3 is TGTGCCAGCAGCCCCCGGGACGTGTATAGCAATCAGCCCCAGCATTTT. This chain joins TRBV5-5 and TRBJ1-5; TRBD1 might be the D (5 bases). Germline V CDR1 and CDR2: SGHKS, YYEKEE (reference sequence). Trimming stripped 4 bases from V and 0 bases from J, with 14 bases between. CDR3 length: 16 residues.

The J gene is TRBJ1-5, the V gene TRBV30, with TRBD1 as a possible D gene (6 bases). V dropped 2 bases and J dropped 0 bases, with 11 bases sitting between them. CDR3 length: 15 residues. Looked up from germline, CDR1 is GTSNPN and CDR2 is SVGIG (reference sequence). CDR3 sequence (DNA): TGTGCCTGGAGTTCAGGGGAACATAGCAATCAGCCCCAGCATTTT. Translation gives CAWSSGEHSNQPQHF.

This clone is a singleton in its sample. This chain connects TRBV10-3 to TRBJ2-5; no reliable D call. The CDR3 covers 15 residues. Germline V gene sequence: CDR1 ENHRY, CDR2 SYGVKD. The V end was cut by 0 bases, the J end by 4 bases, with 12 bases between. CDR3 coding DNA: TGTGCCATCAGTGAGTCGATGGGCCTTGGAGAGACCCAGTACTTC. Protein product: CAISESMGLGETQYF.

V gene TRBV6-2 or TRBV6-3 combines with J gene TRBJ1-1; D remains ambiguous. V lost 4 bases to trimming and J lost 7 bases, with 7 bases between them. The CDR3 spans 11 residues. In germline, CDR1 is MNHEY, CDR2 SVGEGT. The CDR3 region is CASSFSFEAFF. The CDR3 DNA is TGTGCCAGCAGTTTCAGCTTTGAAGCTTTCTTT.

This clone showed up just once. The chain combines TRBV19 with TRBJ2-5; D unresolved. Germline V lookup: CDR1 LNHDA, CDR2 SQIVND (reference sequence). V lost 3 bases and J lost 2, with 13 bases in between. This CDR3 has 15 amino acids. CDR3 region: CASSIDSWPQETQYF. The CDR3 DNA follows: TGTGCCAGTAGTATCGATTCGTGGCCTCAAGAGACCCAGTACTTC.

The chain recombines TRBV5-6 with TRBJ1-6, with D maybe TRBD1 (6 bases). CDR1 and CDR2 from the germline V gene are SGHDT and YYEEEE. V was clipped by 0 bases and J by 2 bases, with 9 bases between them. The CDR3 spans 16 residues. In DNA form, the CDR3 reads TGTGCCAGCAGCTTGGACAGGGACGCCTATAATTCACCCCTCCACTTT. Translating gives CASSLDRDAYNSPLHF.

The rearrangement uses TRBV6-1 and TRBJ1-1, with a tentative D call TRBD1 (6 bases). V was clipped by 3 bases and J by 11 bases, with 19 bases between them. The germline V gene encodes CDR1 MNHNS and CDR2 SASEGT. The CDR3 extends over 14 amino acids. In nucleotides, the CDR3 is TGTGCCAGCAGTGAGCAAGGGGGGGCCCGTGAGGCTTTCTTT. Its translation: CASSEQGGAREAFF.

V gene TRBV19 combines with J gene TRBJ2-7, with 9 positions matching TRBD2. This CDR3 has 16 residues. V lost 4 bases and J lost 2; bases outside the gene matches: 9. Germline V gives CDR1 LNHDA, CDR2 SQIVND (reference sequence). The DNA for the CDR3 is TGTGCCAGTAGTAGTGGGGAGCGGGAGGTCCCCTACGAGCAGTACTTC. Translating it yields CASSSGEREVPYEQYF.

V usage is TRBV28 and J usage is TRBJ2-7, with TRBD1 matching over 8 bases. The V and J ends lost 9 bases and 4 bases, in that order; junction bases with no gene match: 20. Germline V lookup: CDR1 MDHEN, CDR2 SYDVKM. This CDR3 is built from 17 residues. The CDR3 loop is CARLGGRQGITRYEQYF. Written as DNA, the CDR3 is TGTGCCAGGTTGGGGGGTCGACAGGGGATAACTAGGTACGAGCAGTACTTC.

The chain is built from TRBV4-2 and TRBJ1-6; D is uncertain. From germline, CDR1 is LGHNA and CDR2 YNFKEQ. This CDR3 spans 17 amino acids. Deletions cut 1 base from V and 9 bases from J, with 19 bases between. DNA of the CDR3: TGTGCCAGCAGCCAAGCAGCCGGAGACATTTTCTTTTCACCCCTCCACTTT. As protein: CASSQAAGDIFFSPLHF.

The V and J genes are TRBV6-5 and TRBJ2-7, with 9 bases lining up with TRBD2. Germline V gene lookup returns CDR1 MNHEY and CDR2 SVGAGI. CDR3 size: 12 residues. V lost 7 bases and J lost 6; bases outside the gene matches: 4. CDR3 nucleotide sequence: TGTGCCAGCAATTTAGCGGGAGTCGAGCAGTACTTC. This codes for CASNLAGVEQYF.

This sequence joins TRBV27 and TRBJ1-4, with 7 bases matching TRBD1. Germline V lookup: CDR1 MNHEY, CDR2 SMNVEV (reference sequence). The CDR3 spans 13 residues. V gave up 3 bases and J gave up 7 bases; unmatched junction bases: 2. The CDR3 protein is CASSFQGGEKLFF. For the CDR3, the DNA is TGTGCCAGCAGTTTTCAGGGGGGTGAAAAACTGTTTTTT.

The V and J genes are TRBV12-3 or TRBV12-4 and TRBJ1-1; unclear D gene. The germline V and J ends were trimmed by 5 bases and 11 bases, with 12 bases remaining between them. This CDR3 has 11 amino acids. CDR3 coding DNA: TGTGCCAGCAGTACCGACAAGGAGGCTTTCTTT. This translates into CASSTDKEAFF.

A single count supports this clone. The chain carries TRBV9 and TRBJ2-5; the D gene is possibly TRBD1 (6 bases). V shed 1 base and J shed 5 bases, with 15 bases lying between them. The CDR3 covers 15 residues. Germline V lookup: CDR1 SGDLS, CDR2 YYNGEE. Here the CDR3 DNA reads TGTGCCAGCAGCGTATTCGCAGGGGCGTGGGAGACCCAGTACTTC. Encoded protein: CASSVFAGAWETQYF.

This chain joins TRBV19 and TRBJ2-1; possibly TRBD1 or TRBD2 for D (5 bases each). V lost 1 base to trimming and J lost 8 bases, with 12 bases between them. Germline V CDR1 and CDR2: LNHDA, SQIVND (reference sequence). The CDR3 runs to 14 residues. The CDR3 sequence: CASSIVVGTHEQFF. CDR3 bases: TGTGCCAGTAGTATAGTAGTAGGGACCCATGAGCAGTTCTTC.

This chain uses TRBV4-3 with TRBJ2-3; a weak D match, TRBD2 (7 bases). This CDR3 has 17 amino acids. Trimming left V 0 bases short and J 4 bases short, with 17 bases between. Germline CDR1 reads LGHNA; CDR2 reads YSLEER. CDR3 loop: CASSQESWGGAADTQYF. CDR3 sequence (DNA): TGCGCCAGCAGCCAAGAGTCTTGGGGGGGGGCGGCAGATACGCAGTATTTT.

This clone has at least ten counts. The rearrangement joins TRBV7-2 to TRBJ2-3, with D perhaps matching TRBD1 (6 bases). V shed 4 bases and J shed 15 bases, with 20 bases lying between them. CDR3 length: 13 residues. CDR1 is SGHTA and CDR2 is FQGNSA in the germline V gene. The CDR3, as DNA: TGTGCCAGCAGCTCCCACGGCAGGGGAAGGGAATATTTT. The encoded protein is CASSSHGRGREYF. Together with reference TRBV7-2 and TRBJ2-3, the CDR3 gives the full variable domain: GAGVSQSPSNKVTEKGKDVELRCDPISGHTALYWYRQSLGQGLEFLIYFQGNSAPDKSGLPSDRFSAERTGGSVSTLTIQRTQQEDSAVYLCASSSHGRGREYFGPGTRLTVL.

CDR3 in DNA: TGTGCCAGCTCACCTTTAGACGGCACAGATACGCAGTATTTT. It encodes CASSPLDGTDTQYF. The chain couples TRBV18 to TRBJ2-3; D gene uncertain. V gave up 3 bases and J gave up 1 base, with 8 bases separating them. This CDR3 comprises 14 residues. Germline V CDR1 and CDR2: KGHSH, LQKENI.

In regard to this clone: A junction boundary mismatches the germline segment, possibly from a read error. V usage is TRBV7-7 and J usage is TRBJ2-5; 12 bases map to TRBD2. Germline CDR1 reads SSHAT; CDR2 reads FNYEAQ (reference sequence). The CDR3 totals 16 residues. Here the CDR3 reads CASSLGGTSGQETQYF. The DNA for the CDR3 is TGTGCTAGCAGCTTGGGTGGGACTAGCGGGCAAGAGACCCAGTACTTC.